The rows below give T cell receptor beta chains drawn from one sample of a study of T cells in Graves' hyperthyroidism and ophthalmopathy. TCRdb re-derived calls from the multiplex PCR reads in MiXCR, one entry per CDR3 protein. The table lists around 610,000 distinct CDR3 sequences, around 15% of them singletons. The sequenced material came from blood. The receptor set was obtained from a middle-aged woman with Graves' ophthalmopathy. Each CDR3 is given with its conserved first and last residue. The D gene is left open where the match is weak. Not all rows give a size; the values are once, few, many and, for expanded clones, a class.

CASSLGRMGGINTGELFF TGTGCCAGCAGCTTAGGTCGTATGGGGGGCATTAACACCGGGGAGCTGTTTTTT - many 18 TRBJ2-2 TRBV11-2
CSVARETQYF TGCAGCGTTGCAAGGGAGACCCAGTACTTC - many 10 TRBJ2-5 TRBV29-1
CASSYSRQTNQPQHF TGTGCCAGCAGTTACTCCCGCCAGACCAATCAGCCCCAGCATTTT - - 15 TRBJ1-5 TRBV6-5
CASGPWGTGELFF TGTGCCAGCGGGCCGTGGGGGACCGGGGAGCTGTTTTTT - many 13 TRBJ2-2 TRBV12-3/TRBV12-4
CASSLGGMRGYTF TGTGCCAGCAGCTTAGGGGGTATGAGGGGCTACACCTTC - many 13 TRBJ1-2 TRBV7-9
CSATGVNQPQHF TGCAGTGCTACAGGGGTCAATCAGCCCCAGCATTTT - many 12 TRBJ1-5 TRBV20-1
CAWSLGAQGETQYF TGTGCCTGGAGTCTGGGGGCGCAAGGGGAGACCCAGTACTTC - many 14 TRBJ2-5 TRBV30
CASSLPEGRGFEQYF TGTGCCAGCAGTTTACCGGAGGGCCGAGGATTCGAGCAGTACTTC - many 15 TRBJ2-7 TRBV28
CASSLVEVQETQYF TGTGCCAGCAGCTTGGTAGAAGTCCAAGAGACCCAGTACTTC - many 14 TRBJ2-5 TRBV5-5
CASHGLGGTGELFF TGTGCCAGTCATGGACTAGGCGGCACCGGGGAGCTGTTTTTT TRBD2 many 14 TRBJ2-2 TRBV28
CASSLLTSGSGSSYEQYF TGCGCCAGCAGCCTACTTACTAGCGGGAGCGGGTCTTCCTACGAGCAGTACTTC TRBD2 many 18 TRBJ2-7 TRBV4-1
CASSASGRNTGELFF TGTGCCAGCAGTGCGAGCGGGAGGAACACCGGGGAGCTGTTTTTT TRBD2 many 15 TRBJ2-2 TRBV27
CASSSQANTEAFF TGTGCCAGCAGCTCACAGGCGAACACTGAAGCTTTCTTT - many 13 TRBJ1-1 TRBV7-6
CASRPDRGVGGYTF TGTGCCAGCAGGCCGGACAGGGGAGTTGGAGGCTACACCTTC TRBD1 once 14 TRBJ1-2 TRBV28
CASSYSDPGVMNTEAFF TGTGCCAGCAGTTACTCTGACCCGGGCGTTATGAACACTGAAGCTTTCTTT - many 17 TRBJ1-1 TRBV6-5
CASRDPGQLYEQYF TGTGCCAGCAGAGATCCGGGACAATTATACGAGCAGTACTTC - - 14 TRBJ2-7 TRBV2
CASSSRGKGRNTEAFF TGTGCCAGCAGCTCCAGGGGAAAGGGGCGAAACACTGAAGCTTTCTTT - - 16 TRBJ1-1 TRBV11-2
CASSYRRATGPSQPQHF TGTGCCAGCAGTTACCGGCGGGCGACAGGCCCTAGTCAGCCCCAGCATTTT - many 17 TRBJ1-5 TRBV6-2/TRBV6-3
CASSPQGTGQPQHF TGTGCCAGCAGTCCCCAGGGGACGGGTCAGCCCCAGCATTTT - few 14 TRBJ1-5 TRBV27
CAIRGAEEAEQYF TGTGCCATCAGAGGAGCGGAGGAGGCCGAGCAGTACTTC - few 13 TRBJ2-7 TRBV10-3
CASSRLGQGVSGNTIYF TGTGCCAGCAGCCGACTGGGACAGGGGGTCTCTGGAAACACCATATATTTT TRBD1 many 17 TRBJ1-3 TRBV14
CASSEEQGSTEAFF TGTGCCAGCAGTGAAGAACAGGGTAGCACTGAAGCTTTCTTT - - 14 TRBJ1-1 TRBV6-1
CASSPDLNDYEQYF TGTGCCAGCAGCCCCGATTTAAATGATTACGAGCAGTACTTC - few 14 TRBJ2-7 TRBV7-6